The 4 T cell receptor beta chains presented below share a single source sample, sequenced in a study of circulating CD8 cells and anti-PD-1 response in melanoma. From live CD3+CD8+TCRalphabeta+ cells, four PD-1 and/or TIGIT subsets were sorted. Using roughly 16 ng of total RNA, TCR libraries were made with the QIAseq Immune Repertoire TCR panel. TCRdb reanalysed the reads using MiXCR and keeps one entry per CDR3 protein. The sample records 150 to 200 distinct CDR3 sequences, around 10% being singletons. Sequencing used CD8+ T cells from PBMCs, obtained at baseline or after one month of anti-PD-1 therapy (not recorded which). Receptors originate from a human donor with melanoma.

This clonotype is termed large. V gene TRBV28 combines with J gene TRBJ2-3; 9 nucleotides agree with TRBD2. Germline trimming cut 3 bases from V and 2 bases from J; bases unmatched to any gene: 3. Germline CDR1 MDHEN, CDR2 SYDVKM. This CDR3 contains 15 residues. The CDR3 region is CASSLASGTTDTQYF. The CDR3 region has the DNA TGTGCCAGCAGTTTGGCTAGCGGGACCACAGATACGCAGTATTTT.

By its share, this clonotype is medium-sized (0.01 to 0.1%). The chain combines TRBV20-1 with TRBJ1-1; TRBD1 might be the D (6 bases). The CDR3 extends over 13 amino acids. The germline V gene encodes CDR1 DFQATT and CDR2 SNEGSKA (reference sequence). With 6 bases removed from V and 0 bases from J, the gap between germline ends came to 11 bases. The CDR3 DNA reads as TGCAGTGCGCCACAGGGTATGAACACTGAAGCTTTCTTT. This gives the protein CSAPQGMNTEAFF.

By frequency in the sample, this clonotype is medium-sized (0.01 to 0.1%). The chain carries TRBV28 and TRBJ2-1, with 12 bases matching TRBD2. The CDR3 loop spans 15 amino acids. Unmatched junction bases numbered 8, after V lost 5 bases and J lost 9 bases. Germline V gives CDR1 MDHEN, CDR2 SYDVKM. The CDR3 bases are TGTGCCAGCAGTCTCGGGACTAGCGGGTTAGGTGAGCAGTTCTTC. As protein: CASSLGTSGLGEQFF.

By proportion, this clonotype is medium-sized. The V gene is TRBV15, the J gene TRBJ2-3; maybe TRBD2 (6 bases). The germline gives CDR1 LNHNV, CDR2 YYDKDF (reference sequence). Trimming pared 4 bases from V and 0 bases from J, leaving 11 bases between. CDR3 length: 15 amino acids. Written as DNA, the CDR3 is TGTGCCACCAGCACCGGGACTTCCAGCACAGATACGCAGTATTTT. Translating gives CATSTGTSSTDTQYF.